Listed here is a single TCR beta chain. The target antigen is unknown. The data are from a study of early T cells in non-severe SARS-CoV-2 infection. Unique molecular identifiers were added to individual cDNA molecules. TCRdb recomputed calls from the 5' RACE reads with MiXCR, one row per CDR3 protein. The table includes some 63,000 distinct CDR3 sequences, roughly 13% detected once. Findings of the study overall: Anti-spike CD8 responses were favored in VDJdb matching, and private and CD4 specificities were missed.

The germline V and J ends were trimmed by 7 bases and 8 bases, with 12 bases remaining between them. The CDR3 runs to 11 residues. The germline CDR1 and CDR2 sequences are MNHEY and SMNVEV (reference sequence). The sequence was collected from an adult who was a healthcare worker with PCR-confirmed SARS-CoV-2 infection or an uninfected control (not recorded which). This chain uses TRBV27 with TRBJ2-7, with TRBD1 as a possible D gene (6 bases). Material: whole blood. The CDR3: CASKAGTQQYF. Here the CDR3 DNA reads TGTGCCAGCAAAGCCGGGACACAGCAGTACTTC.